The clone carrying this TCR beta chain has more than one count but fewer than ten. Its antigen is not known. This sample stems from a study of cytomegalovirus exposure and HLA in healthy donors. There are 19 residues in the CDR3. CDR1 is LGHNA, CDR2 YSLEER, per germline. The ends were cut back, 1 base at V and 5 bases at J, with 23 bases in the middle. The PCR was carried out with 60 Vbeta primers and 13 Jbeta primers. The repertoire was sequenced with immunoSEQ multiplex PCR; TCRdb's copy has only in-frame clones and lacks some. The top ten clones hold about 2.6% of a sample with some 120,000 clones, 17% of them seen once. Regarding the study as a whole: TCR beta chain V- and J-gene trimming was linked, in a later analysis, to a missense variant in DCLRE1C.

Sequencing was done on a sample of PBMCs. The sequence came from a female donor in good health and CMV-seropositive. The chain has TRBV4-3 and TRBJ2-2; D is perhaps TRBD2 (6 bases). CDR3 nucleotide sequence: TGCGCCAGCAGCCAAGCGGTTAGTGGAGCGGGCGCGTGGACCGGGGAGCTGTTTTTT. Residues: CASSQAVSGAGAWTGELFF.